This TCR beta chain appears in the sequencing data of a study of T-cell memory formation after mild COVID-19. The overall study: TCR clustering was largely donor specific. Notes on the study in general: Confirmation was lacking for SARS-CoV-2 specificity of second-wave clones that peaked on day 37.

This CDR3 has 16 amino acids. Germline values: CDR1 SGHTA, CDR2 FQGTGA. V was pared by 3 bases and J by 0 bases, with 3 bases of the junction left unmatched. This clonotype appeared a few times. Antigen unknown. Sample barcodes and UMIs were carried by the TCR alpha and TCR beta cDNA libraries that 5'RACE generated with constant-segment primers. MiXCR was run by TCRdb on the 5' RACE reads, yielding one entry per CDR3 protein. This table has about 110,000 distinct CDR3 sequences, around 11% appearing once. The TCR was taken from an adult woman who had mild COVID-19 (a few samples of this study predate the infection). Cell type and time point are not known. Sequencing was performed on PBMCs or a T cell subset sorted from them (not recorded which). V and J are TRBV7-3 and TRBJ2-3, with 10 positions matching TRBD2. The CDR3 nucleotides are TGTGCCAGCAGCTTTTTAGCGGGAGGAAGCACAGATACGCAGTATTTT. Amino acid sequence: CASSFLAGGSTDTQYF.